Following are 14 T cell receptor gamma chains from one sample sequenced in a study of Vδ1+ human thymocytes. Their antigen targets remain unknown. Sequences come from RNA converted to cDNA by reverse transcription. The CDR3 regions were amplified by multiplex PCR from V-gene primers to a constant-region primer. TCRdb called clones from the multiplex PCR reads again using CATT. The table shows some 37,000 gamma-chain clones, with over 20% occurring only once. Study results and limitations: In the thymus, TRG and TRD repertoires looked highly polyclonal with Gaussian CDR3 lengths.

The material sequenced was Vdelta1+ gamma-delta thymocytes from the thymus. The subset denotes: FACS-sorted CD3+ TCRalphabeta- TCRVdelta1+ TCRVdelta2- thymocytes. The receptor source for this set is a girl under three years old who had congenital heart surgery.

To note about this clone: The same CDR3 also results from other DNA sequences found in this sample. The V and J genes are TRGV4 and TRGJ1 or TRGJ2. Germline CDR1 is EGSTGY and CDR2 is YDSYTSSV. This CDR3 has 12 residues. Germline trimming cut 0 bases from V and 10 bases from J; bases unmatched to any gene: 6. Here the CDR3 DNA reads TGTGCCACCTGGGATGGGCGGGAGAAGAAACTCTTT. This codes for CATWDGREKKLF.

In the case of this clone: Other DNA sequences in the same sample also yield this CDR3. V and J are TRGV3 and TRGJ1 or TRGJ2. The CDR3 is made up of 14 amino acids. Germline lookup yields CDR1 VTNTFY and CDR2 YDVSTARD (reference sequence). Trimming at V came to 0 bases and at J to 2 bases, leaving 4 bases not matched to a gene. CDR3 protein: CATWDRGHYYKKLF. Written as DNA, the CDR3 is TGTGCCACCTGGGACAGGGGACATTATTATAAGAAACTCTTT.

This clone turned up a few times. The gene calls are TRGV8 and TRGJ1 or TRGJ2. Trimming cost V 1 base and J 9 bases; bases outside gene matches: 6. The CDR3 length is 12 residues. Germline loops: CDR1 VENAVY, CDR2 YDSYNSRV. CDR3 sequence reads: CATWDRVCKKLF. CDR3 nucleotides: TGTGCCACCTGGGATAGAGTTTGTAAGAAACTCTTT.

This clone was observed a handful of times. This chain joins TRGV2 and TRGJ1 or TRGJ2. V lost 1 base to trimming and J lost 3 bases; unmatched junction nucleotides: 3. The CDR3 is 13 amino acids. Germline V gene data show CDR1 as EGSNGY and CDR2 as YDSYNSKV. The CDR3 coding sequence is TGTGCCACCTGGGACGGCTGTTATTATAAGAAACTCTTT. Its protein product is CATWDGCYYKKLF.

The sample holds a few counts of this clone. This chain joins TRGV3 and TRGJ1 or TRGJ2. Germline trimming cut 1 base from V and 3 bases from J; bases unmatched to any gene: 9. Germline CDR1 and CDR2: VTNTFY and YDVSTARD (reference sequence). CDR3 length equals 15 residues. The CDR3 protein is CATWDRPPTYYKKLF. CDR3 DNA: TGTGCCACCTGGGACAGACCACCGACTTATTATAAGAAACTCTTT.

This clone was seen a handful of times. In the same sample, other DNA sequences code for this CDR3. V and J are TRGV2 and TRGJ1 or TRGJ2. Germline V gene lookup returns CDR1 EGSNGY and CDR2 YDSYNSKV. The trim removed 0 bases at V and 6 bases at J, leaving 5 bases unmatched. The CDR3 totals 13 residues. CDR3 amino acids: CATWDGLRYKKLF. The DNA of the CDR3 is TGTGCCACCTGGGACGGGCTACGTTATAAGAAACTCTTT.

The chain links TRGV9 to TRGJ1 or TRGJ2. Germline-derived CDR1 and CDR2 are GITISATS and ISYDGTV (reference sequence). The CDR3 sequence is 13 residues long. The trim removed 2 bases at V and 5 bases at J, leaving 6 bases unmatched. The chain's CDR3 is CALWEAPHYKKLF. The CDR3 coding sequence is TGTGCCTTGTGGGAGGCACCCCATTATAAGAAACTCTTT.

This clone was seen only a few times. V is TRGV2 and J is TRGJ1 or TRGJ2. The ends lost 0 bases at V and 13 bases at J; junction bases unmatched: 12. Germline V lookup: CDR1 EGSNGY, CDR2 YDSYNSKV. The CDR3 is 13 residues long. CDR3 amino acids: CATWDGLSRGKLF. CDR3 sequence (DNA): TGTGCCACCTGGGACGGGCTATCCCGGGGTAAACTCTTT.

The V call is TRGV9, the J call TRGJ1 or TRGJ2. The CDR3 spans 15 residues. The ends lost 0 bases at V and 7 bases at J; junction bases unmatched: 12. The germline V gene encodes CDR1 GITISATS and CDR2 ISYDGTV (reference sequence). DNA of the CDR3: TGTGCCTTGTGGGAGGTGCAGGGAATTCGGTATAAGAAACTCTTT. Protein sequence: CALWEVQGIRYKKLF.

The chain employs TRGV8 and TRGJ1 or TRGJ2. Germline V gene sequence: CDR1 VENAVY, CDR2 YDSYNSRV. V was pared by 6 bases and J by 8 bases, with 7 bases of the junction left unmatched. The CDR3 has 11 amino acids. The CDR3 DNA sequence: TGTGCCACCTGGAGGGAGGATAAGAAACTCTTT. It is translated as CATWREDKKLF.

This chain links TRGV9 with TRGJ1 or TRGJ2. V dropped 9 bases and J dropped 14; count of bases not matched to a gene: 13. From germline, CDR1 is GITISATS and CDR2 ISYDGTV (reference sequence). The CDR3 totals 10 residues. CDR3 protein: CALPTALELF. The DNA for the CDR3 is TGTGCCTTGCCCACCGCCTTGGAACTCTTT.

With respect to this clone: A much larger clone lies one base from this, so it may be a read error. The chain carries TRGV9 and TRGJ1 or TRGJ2. The CDR3 has 14 residues. Unmatched junction bases numbered 6, after V lost 0 bases and J lost 4 bases. CDR1 GITISATS and CDR2 ISYDGTV come from the germline V gene (reference sequence). Here the CDR3 DNA reads TGTGCCTTGTGGGAGGTGCAGGGCTATTATAAGAAACTCTTT. Protein: CALWEVQGYYKKLF.

This clone turned up a few times. The gene calls are TRGV4 and TRGJ1 or TRGJ2. CDR3 length: 14 amino acids. Germline CDR1 EGSTGY, CDR2 YDSYTSSV. V was pared by 3 bases and J by 10 bases, with 15 bases of the junction left unmatched. CDR3 bases: TGTGCCACCTGGGATCTATTTTCCCTTACCAAGAAACTCTTT. It encodes CATWDLFSLTKKLF.

The gene calls are TRGV3 and TRGJ1 or TRGJ2. The CDR3 covers 15 residues. The V and J ends lost 0 bases and 7 bases, in that order; junction bases with no gene match: 12. Germline V CDR1 and CDR2: VTNTFY, YDVSTARD (reference sequence). The CDR3 here is CATWDRLLFGYKKLF. The CDR3 DNA sequence: TGTGCCACCTGGGACAGGCTCCTGTTCGGCTATAAGAAACTCTTT.